The clone carrying this T cell receptor beta chain was observed a few times. What it binds is unknown. The record originates from a study of T cells in Graves' hyperthyroidism and ophthalmopathy. The patients, who ranged from 18 to 65 in age, presented with newly diagnosed hyperthyroidism lasting under 2 months. Amplification of TCR beta CDR3 regions used RNA as the template. Carried out on the TCR CDR3, a first-round RT-PCR used the HTBI primer set. From the multiplex PCR reads, TCRdb called clonotypes with MiXCR, one entry per CDR3 protein. Altogether approximately 640,000 distinct CDR3 sequences are present, roughly 17% being singletons, with the ten largest covering 15%. Study-wide findings and caveats: Expanded thyroid clonotypes (above 0.001) were mostly also found in blood.

The CDR3 has 13 residues. V lost 7 bases and J lost 10, with 14 bases in between. CDR1 and CDR2 (germline): SGHTA, FQGNSA. This chain uses TRBV7-2 with TRBJ1-6; D is uncertain. The material sequenced was blood. This TCR derives from a man aged 50 to 60 with Graves' hyperthyroidism. The CDR3, as DNA: TGTGCCAGCACCCAAGGGCCGTGGTCACCCCTCCACTTT. Translation: CASTQGPWSPLHF. The variable domain in full, completed from reference TRBV7-2 and TRBJ1-6, reads GAGVSQSPSNKVTEKGKDVELRCDPISGHTALYWYRQSLGQGLEFLIYFQGNSAPDKSGLPSDRFSAERTGGSVSTLTIQRTQQEDSAVYLCASTQGPWSPLHFGNGTRLTVT.